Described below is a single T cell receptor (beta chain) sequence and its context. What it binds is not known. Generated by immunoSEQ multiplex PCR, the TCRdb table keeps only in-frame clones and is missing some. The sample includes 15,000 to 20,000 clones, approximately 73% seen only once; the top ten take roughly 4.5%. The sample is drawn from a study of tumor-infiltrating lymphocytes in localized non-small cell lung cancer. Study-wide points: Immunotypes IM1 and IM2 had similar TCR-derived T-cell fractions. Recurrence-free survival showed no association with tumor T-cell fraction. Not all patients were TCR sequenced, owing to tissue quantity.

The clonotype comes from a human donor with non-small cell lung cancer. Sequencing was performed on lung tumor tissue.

The CDR3 is CASSPLRRGSYEQYF. In nucleotides, the CDR3 is TGTGCCAGCAGCCCCCTGAGGAGGGGCTCCTACGAGCAGTACTTC. This chain connects TRBV28 to TRBJ2-7, with D possibly TRBD2 on 6 matching bases. There are 15 residues in the CDR3. Trimming left V 6 bases short and J 0 bases short, with 15 bases between. Germline lookup yields CDR1 MDHEN and CDR2 SYDVKM.